Presented here are 18 T cell receptor beta chains from one specimen sequenced in a study of T cell responses to AZD1222 COVID-19 vaccine. Profiled with immunoSEQ multiplex PCR; TCRdb holds only in-frame clones, not every one. Of 150,000 to 200,000 clones listed, over 90% are singletons. The material was peripheral blood, obtained 28 days after the second AZD1222 dose. Receptors originate from an adult who received the AZD1222 COVID-19 vaccine.

The V call is TRBV5-5, the J call TRBJ1-5; 8 bases map to TRBD1. CDR3 length equals 15 residues. The V and J ends lost 0 bases and 9 bases, in that order; junction bases with no gene match: 8. Germline loops: CDR1 SGHKS, CDR2 YYEKEE (reference sequence). The DNA for the CDR3 is TGTGCCAGCAGCTTGGGGACAGGGCAAGGGGGGCCCCAGCATTTT. This translates into CASSLGTGQGGPQHF.

V and J are TRBV10-2 and TRBJ1-1, with no clear D. The CDR3 spans 18 residues. CDR1 and CDR2 (germline): WSHSY, SAAADI. V shed 6 bases and J shed 3 bases, with 26 bases lying between them. In nucleotides, the CDR3 is TGCGCCAGCAGCCCACAAGGTCTTGCACGGCTGGGGTACACTGAAGCTTTCTTT. It yields the protein CASSPQGLARLGYTEAFF.

The rearrangement joins TRBV5-5 to TRBJ2-7; D is unclear. Trimming cost V 1 base and J 2 bases, with 13 bases left between them. There are 15 residues in the CDR3. Germline V gene lookup returns CDR1 SGHKS and CDR2 YYEKEE (reference sequence). Here the CDR3 reads CASSLYGPGTYEQYF. In DNA, the CDR3 is TGTGCCAGCAGCTTGTACGGTCCCGGTACCTACGAGCAGTACTTC. Full variable domain (remainder filled in from reference TRBV5-5 and TRBJ2-7): DAGVTQSPTHLIKTRGQQVTLRCSPISGHKSVSWYQQVLGQGPQFIFQYYEKEERGRGNFPDRFSARQFPNYSSELNVNALLLGDSALYLCASSLYGPGTYEQYFGPGTRLTVT.

As to this clone: At one boundary the junction diverges from the germline segment, which might be a read error. This chain links TRBV6-5 with TRBJ1-6; D gene uncertain. There are 13 residues in the CDR3. CDR1 and CDR2 from the germline V gene are MNHEY and SVGAGI. The CDR3 spells CASGYASQSPLHF. The CDR3 coding sequence is TGTGCCAGCGGTTACGCGTCCCAATCACCCCTCCACTTT.

The V call is TRBV4-1, the J call TRBJ1-5; D gene unclear. CDR1 MGHRA and CDR2 YSYEKL come from the germline V gene. CDR3 length: 15 residues. The V and J ends lost 1 base and 5 bases respectively, with 12 bases between them. CDR3 residues: CASSQGGQHYQPQHF. Written as DNA, the CDR3 is TGCGCCAGCAGCCAAGGTGGTCAGCATTATCAGCCCCAGCATTTT.

The chain joins TRBV19 to TRBJ1-1; tentative D call: TRBD1 (6 bases). The CDR3 consists of 14 residues. From germline, CDR1 is LNHDA and CDR2 SQIVND (reference sequence). V dropped 5 bases and J dropped 7 bases, with 17 bases sitting between them. The DNA of the CDR3 is TGTGCCAGTAGTCAGGGGCAGGGCCCCAGTGAAGCTTTCTTT. It yields the protein CASSQGQGPSEAFF.

V and J are TRBV29-1 and TRBJ1-1, with a weak D call TRBD1 (5 bases). This CDR3 region has 10 residues. From germline, CDR1 is SQVTM and CDR2 ANQGSEA. V was cut by 4 bases and J by 11 bases, with 11 bases left in between. CDR3 coding DNA: TGCAGCGTTGTGGGGGGGAGGGCTTTCTTT. It translates to CSVVGGRAFF.

V gene TRBV3-1 (or the pseudogene TRBV3-2) combines with J gene TRBJ2-3; D is possibly TRBD1 (6 bases). V was trimmed by 5 bases and J by 4 bases, leaving 13 bases between them. Per germline, CDR1 LGHDT and CDR2 YNNKEL (reference sequence). This CDR3 contains 14 residues. The CDR3 region has the DNA TGTGCCAGCAGCGAGGGGGAGACTCCAGATACGCAGTATTTT. Translating it yields CASSEGETPDTQYF.

V usage is TRBV9 and J usage is TRBJ1-2; 7 positions match TRBD1. The V and J ends lost 4 bases and 6 bases, in that order; junction bases with no gene match: 6. CDR1 is SGDLS and CDR2 is YYNGEE in the germline V gene. The CDR3 consists of 13 residues. The CDR3 here is CASSPQTGNGYTF. As DNA, the CDR3 is TGTGCCAGCAGCCCCCAGACAGGGAATGGCTACACCTTC. The whole variable domain, filled in from reference TRBV9 and TRBJ1-2, reads DSGVTQTPKHLITATGQRVTLRCSPRSGDLSVYWYQQSLDQGLQFLIQYYNGEERAKGNILERFSAQQFPDLHSELNLSSLELGDSALYFCASSPQTGNGYTFGSGTRLTVV.

The chain uses TRBV28 and TRBJ1-6; 7 nucleotides align to TRBD1. The germline gives CDR1 MDHEN, CDR2 SYDVKM. This CDR3 has 16 amino acids. V gave up 8 bases and J gave up 3 bases; unmatched junction bases: 10. CDR3 loop: CASQPPGTDYNSPLHF. The CDR3 DNA reads as TGTGCCAGCCAACCACCCGGGACAGACTATAATTCACCCCTCCACTTT.

V gene TRBV2 combines with J gene TRBJ2-1, with TRBD1 matching over 9 bases. The CDR3 is made up of 14 amino acids. V gave up 10 bases and J gave up 8 bases; unmatched junction bases: 12. The germline CDR1 and CDR2 sequences are SNHLY and FYNNEI. CDR3 coding DNA: TGTGCCAATCCTAGGACAGGGGCGATCGATGAGCAGTTCTTC. As protein: CANPRTGAIDEQFF.

The chain recombines TRBV24-1 with TRBJ2-5; a possible D gene is TRBD1 (5 bases). The germline CDR1 and CDR2 sequences are KGHDR and SFDVKD. The CDR3 runs to 15 residues. V was cut by 3 bases and J by 1 base, with 11 bases left in between. The CDR3 here is CATSDRRTLQETQYF. CDR3 nucleotide sequence: TGTGCCACCAGTGATCGAAGGACACTCCAAGAGACCCAGTACTTC.

This chain links TRBV7-9 with TRBJ1-1; D is uncertain. Germline assignment: CDR1 SEHNR and CDR2 FQNEAQ (reference sequence). This CDR3 is 14 amino acids long. Trimming took off 5 bases at V and 1 base at J, with 11 bases between the two ends. The CDR3 here is CASSLQPRNTEAFF. The CDR3 nucleotides are TGTGCCAGCAGCCTTCAGCCGAGGAACACTGAAGCTTTCTTT. The entire variable domain, with the rest obtained from reference TRBV7-9 and TRBJ1-1, is as follows: DTGVSQNPRHKITKRGQNVTFRCDPISEHNRLYWYRQTLGQGPEFLTYFQNEAQLEKSRLLSDRFSAERPKGSFSTLEIQRTEQGDSAMYLCASSLQPRNTEAFFGQGTRLTVV.

This clone was found once. The rearrangement joins TRBV10-3 to TRBJ2-7, with 8 bases that match TRBD1. J gave up 6 bases and V 5 bases, and 12 bases lay outside the gene matches. The CDR3 extends over 15 amino acids. From germline, CDR1 is ENHRY and CDR2 SYGVKD. CDR3 amino acids: CAISNALTGEGEQYF. As DNA, the CDR3 is TGTGCCATCAGTAACGCCCTGACAGGGGAAGGCGAGCAGTACTTC.

This clone has only one observation. The chain links TRBV12-5 to TRBJ2-7, with TRBD2 as a possible D gene (7 bases). The V end lost 2 bases, the J end lost 7 bases, and 18 bases lay between the germline ends. The CDR3 extends over 15 amino acids. Germline V gives CDR1 LGHNT, CDR2 FRNRAP. DNA of the CDR3: TGTGCTAGTGGTTTGTCGCCCGGGGGGCGCGGAGAGCAGTACTTC. It codes for CASGLSPGGRGEQYF.

This clone was recorded a few times. The chain combines TRBV7-3 with TRBJ1-3, with D perhaps matching TRBD1 (5 bases). Germline CDR1 and CDR2: SGHTA and FQGTGA. The length of the CDR3 is 13 residues. With 5 bases removed from V and 7 bases from J, the gap between germline ends came to 12 bases. The CDR3 loop is CASSEREGNTIYF. CDR3 nucleotide sequence: TGTGCCAGCAGCGAAAGGGAGGGGAACACCATATATTTT.

The chain combines TRBV18 with TRBJ2-5, with D perhaps being TRBD1 or TRBD2 (5 bases each). Germline values: CDR1 KGHSH, CDR2 LQKENI. CDR3 length: 14 amino acids. V lost 2 bases and J 3 bases, leaving 10 bases between the germline ends. The CDR3 is CASSPSGGKETQYF. The CDR3, as DNA: TGTGCCAGCTCACCATCTGGGGGAAAAGAGACCCAGTACTTC.

This sequence joins TRBV24-1 and TRBJ2-3; D might be TRBD1 (5 bases). V lost 7 bases to trimming and J lost 6 bases, with 10 bases between them. Germline assignment: CDR1 KGHDR and CDR2 SFDVKD. The CDR3 is 12 amino acids. CDR3 loop: CATRGAGDTQYF. CDR3 DNA sequence: TGTGCCACCAGAGGGGCCGGGGATACGCAGTATTTT.